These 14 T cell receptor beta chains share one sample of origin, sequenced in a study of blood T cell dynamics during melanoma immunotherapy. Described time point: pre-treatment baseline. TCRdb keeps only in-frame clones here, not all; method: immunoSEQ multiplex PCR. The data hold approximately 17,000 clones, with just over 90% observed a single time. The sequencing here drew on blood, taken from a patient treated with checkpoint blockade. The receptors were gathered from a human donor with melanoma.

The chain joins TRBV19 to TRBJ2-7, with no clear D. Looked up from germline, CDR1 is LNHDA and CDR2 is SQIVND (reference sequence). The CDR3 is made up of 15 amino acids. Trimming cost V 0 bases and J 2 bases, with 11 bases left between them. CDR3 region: CASSIDTGFTYEQYF. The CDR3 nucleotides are TGTGCCAGTAGTATAGATACCGGGTTTACCTACGAGCAGTACTTC.

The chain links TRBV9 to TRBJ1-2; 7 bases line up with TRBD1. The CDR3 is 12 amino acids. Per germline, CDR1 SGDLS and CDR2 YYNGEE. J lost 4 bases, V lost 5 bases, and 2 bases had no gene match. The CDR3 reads CASRTGTYGYTF. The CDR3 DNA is TGTGCCAGCAGGACAGGGACCTATGGCTACACCTTC.

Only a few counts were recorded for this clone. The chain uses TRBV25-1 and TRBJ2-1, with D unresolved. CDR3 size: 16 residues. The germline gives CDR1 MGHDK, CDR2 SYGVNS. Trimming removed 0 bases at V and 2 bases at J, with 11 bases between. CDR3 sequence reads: CASSEYKAKTYNEQFF. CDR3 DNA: TGTGCCAGCAGTGAATATAAGGCCAAAACCTACAATGAGCAGTTCTTC.

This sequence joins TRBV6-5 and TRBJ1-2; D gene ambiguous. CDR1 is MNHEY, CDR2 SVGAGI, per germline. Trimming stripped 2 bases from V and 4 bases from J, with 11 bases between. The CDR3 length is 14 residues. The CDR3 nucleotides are TGTGCCAGCAGTTACGGTACAGCGGGCTATGGCTACACCTTC. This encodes CASSYGTAGYGYTF.

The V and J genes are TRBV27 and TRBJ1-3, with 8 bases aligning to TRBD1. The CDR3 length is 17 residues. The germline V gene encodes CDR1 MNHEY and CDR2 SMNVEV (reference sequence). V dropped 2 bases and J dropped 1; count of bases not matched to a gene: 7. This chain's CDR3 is CASSLRGRGLSGNTIYF. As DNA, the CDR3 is TGTGCCAGCAGTTTAAGGGGCAGGGGGCTATCTGGAAACACCATATATTTT.

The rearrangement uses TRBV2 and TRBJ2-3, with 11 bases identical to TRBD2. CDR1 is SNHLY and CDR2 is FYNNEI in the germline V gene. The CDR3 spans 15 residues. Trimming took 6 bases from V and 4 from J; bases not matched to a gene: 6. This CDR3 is CASRKIAGGADTQYF. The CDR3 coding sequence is TGTGCCAGCAGAAAAATAGCGGGAGGGGCAGATACGCAGTATTTT.

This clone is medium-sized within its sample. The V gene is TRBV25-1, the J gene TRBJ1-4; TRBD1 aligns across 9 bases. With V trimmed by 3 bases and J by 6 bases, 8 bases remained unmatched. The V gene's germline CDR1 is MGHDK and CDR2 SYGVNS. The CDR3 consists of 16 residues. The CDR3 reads CASSDPLWDRDEKLFF. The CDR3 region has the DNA TGTGCCAGCAGTGACCCGTTGTGGGACAGGGATGAAAAACTGTTTTTT.

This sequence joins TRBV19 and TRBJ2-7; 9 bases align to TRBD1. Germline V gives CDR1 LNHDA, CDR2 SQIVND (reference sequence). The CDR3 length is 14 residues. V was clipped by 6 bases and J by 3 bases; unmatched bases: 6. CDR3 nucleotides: TGTGCCAGTAGACGGACAGGGGCGGACTACGAGCAGTACTTC. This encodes CASRRTGADYEQYF.

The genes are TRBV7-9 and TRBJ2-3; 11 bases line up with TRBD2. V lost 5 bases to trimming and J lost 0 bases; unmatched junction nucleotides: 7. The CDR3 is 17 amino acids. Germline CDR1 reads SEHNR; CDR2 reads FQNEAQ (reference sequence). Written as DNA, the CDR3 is TGTGCCAGCAGCGCCGGGACTAGCGGACCTAGCACAGATACGCAGTATTTT. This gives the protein CASSAGTSGPSTDTQYF.

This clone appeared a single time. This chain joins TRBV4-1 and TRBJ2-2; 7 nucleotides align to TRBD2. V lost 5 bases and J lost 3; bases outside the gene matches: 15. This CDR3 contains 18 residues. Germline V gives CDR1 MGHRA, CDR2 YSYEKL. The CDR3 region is CASSALTSRERDTGELFF. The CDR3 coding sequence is TGCGCCAGCAGCGCGCTGACTAGCCGGGAGAGGGACACCGGGGAGCTGTTTTTT.

The CDR3 DNA reads TGCGCCAGCAGCCAAGATCCGGACAGGGTCAATGAGCAGTTCTTC. This encodes CASSQDPDRVNEQFF. The chain is built from TRBV4-3 and TRBJ2-1; 8 bases agree with TRBD1. Germline V gives CDR1 LGHNA, CDR2 YSLEER. Trimming at V came to 0 bases and at J to 6 bases, leaving 4 bases not matched to a gene. The CDR3 runs to 15 residues.

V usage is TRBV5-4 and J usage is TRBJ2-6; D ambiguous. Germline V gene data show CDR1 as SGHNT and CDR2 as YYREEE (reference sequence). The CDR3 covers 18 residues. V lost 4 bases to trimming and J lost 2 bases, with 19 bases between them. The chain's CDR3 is CASSPSGDGRTGANVLTF. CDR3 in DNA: TGTGCCAGCAGCCCATCCGGCGACGGTCGCACTGGGGCCAACGTCCTGACTTTC.

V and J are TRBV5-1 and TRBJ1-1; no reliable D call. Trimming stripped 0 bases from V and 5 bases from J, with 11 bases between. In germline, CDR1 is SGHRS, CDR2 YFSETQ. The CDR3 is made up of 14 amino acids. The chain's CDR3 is CASSLERGKTEAFF. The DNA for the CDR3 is TGCGCCAGCAGCTTGGAACGAGGGAAGACTGAAGCTTTCTTT.

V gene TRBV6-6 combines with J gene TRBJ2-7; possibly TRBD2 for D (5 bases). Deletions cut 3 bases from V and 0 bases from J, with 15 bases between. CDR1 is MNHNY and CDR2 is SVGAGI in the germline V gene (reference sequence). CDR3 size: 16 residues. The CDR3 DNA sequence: TGTGCCAGCAGTTATACCCCACTAGTCTTCTCCTACGAGCAGTACTTC. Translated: CASSYTPLVFSYEQYF.